This section outlines one TCR beta chain sequence together with its context. Its antigen is unidentified. The sample originates from a study of shared clonotypes between healthy human individuals. Sequencing was performed with immunoSEQ multiplex PCR; in TCRdb, only in-frame clones are kept and a portion is missing. The repertoire includes about 2 million clones, about 95% of them detected once, and under 1.5% sits in the top ten. General study results and limits: Sequencing of the sorted subsets was shown by rarefaction to be incomplete despite large depth.

Positively selected for CCR7, the CD45RO-negative cells used as naive CD8 cells excluded terminally differentiated effector memory CD45RA+ cells. Donors had no recently reported acute infections or vaccinations and were HIV-negative. The CDR3 runs to 14 residues. Germline V gene sequence: CDR1 LNHDA, CDR2 SQIVND (reference sequence). The V and J ends lost 8 bases and 8 bases, in that order; junction bases with no gene match: 8. The sequenced material came from naive CD8+ T cells sorted from blood. The clonotype originates from a man between 18 and 35 years old in good health. The V and J genes are TRBV19 and TRBJ2-4; TRBD1 matches 11 bases. CDR3 in DNA: TGTGCCAGTGGCCTCGGGACAGGGGGAGACATTCAGTACTTC. Translating gives CASGLGTGGDIQYF.